This TCR beta chain was identified during a study of PD-1 blockade in mismatch repair-deficient tumors. Assay used: immunoSEQ multiplex PCR; TCRdb lists only in-frame clones, some missing. The table has 15,000 or so clones, approximately 88% seen once; the top ten hold less than 20%. From germline, CDR1 is SEHNR and CDR2 FQNEAQ (reference sequence). Unmatched junction bases numbered 16, after V lost 5 bases and J lost 6 bases. This CDR3 has 18 residues. This rearrangement joins TRBV7-9 to TRBJ2-1; 10 bases line up with TRBD2. This clonotype was obtained from an adult with mismatch repair-deficient cancer. The sample here was PBMCs, taken before pembrolizumab treatment. The CDR3 reads CASSIALLLAGIRNEQFF. The CDR3 DNA reads as TGTGCCAGCAGCATCGCTCTGCTACTAGCGGGAATTCGCAATGAGCAGTTCTTC.